Listed here are 8 T cell receptor beta chains from one sample, sequenced in a study of cytomegalovirus exposure and HLA in healthy donors. The PCR contained 60 Vbeta and 13 Jbeta primers. Only in-frame clones appear in the TCRdb table, and some are missing; sequencing was by immunoSEQ multiplex PCR. The repertoire table contains more than 50,000 clones. Sequencing was done on a sample of PBMCs. Receptors originate from a man over 45 in good health and CMV-seropositive.

V usage is TRBV18 and J usage is TRBJ2-5, with 8 bases aligning to TRBD2. Germline V CDR1 and CDR2: KGHSH, LQKENI. The CDR3 runs 14 residues. Germline trimming cut 6 bases from V and 4 bases from J; bases unmatched to any gene: 7. CDR3 bases: TGTGCCAGCTCCTCAACGGGAGGGGGAGAGACCCAGTACTTC. Residues: CASSSTGGGETQYF.

The chain carries TRBV5-8 and TRBJ2-1; 10 bases are a match to TRBD2. Trimming cost V 0 bases and J 7 bases; bases outside gene matches: 7. The CDR3 has 16 residues. Looked up from germline, CDR1 is SGHTS and CDR2 is YDEGEE. The CDR3 loop is CASSLGALAGVNEQFF. The DNA for the CDR3 is TGTGCCAGCAGCTTGGGTGCGCTAGCGGGAGTGAATGAGCAGTTCTTC.

The chain has TRBV4-3 and TRBJ1-1, with a tentative D call TRBD1 (5 bases). Trimming removed 0 bases from V and 10 bases from J, with 9 bases in between. The germline gives CDR1 LGHNA, CDR2 YSLEER. The CDR3 is 12 residues long. CDR3: CASSQEGVGAFF. The CDR3 nucleotides are TGCGCCAGCAGCCAAGAAGGGGTGGGAGCTTTCTTT.

The V call is TRBV18, the J call TRBJ1-4; TRBD1 matches 10 bases. The CDR3 contains 15 residues. Germline V gene data show CDR1 as KGHSH and CDR2 as LQKENI. After removal of 6 bases from V and 6 bases from J, the junction contained 7 bases not matched to a gene. Here the CDR3 reads CASSRGTGADEKLFF. The CDR3 DNA follows: TGTGCCAGCTCCCGAGGGACAGGGGCTGATGAAAAACTGTTTTTT. Using reference TRBV18 and TRBJ1-4 for the parts outside the CDR3, the full variable domain is NAGVMQNPRHLVRRRGQEARLRCSPMKGHSHVYWYRQLPEEGLKFMVYLQKENIIDESGMPKERFSAEFPKEGPSILRIQQVVRGDSAAYFCASSRGTGADEKLFFGSGTQLSVL.

Note on this clone: The same CDR3 arises from other DNA sequences in this sample as well. V and J are TRBV9 and TRBJ1-1; no reliable D call. Germline V gene lookup returns CDR1 SGDLS and CDR2 YYNGEE. The CDR3 contains 14 residues. V was trimmed by 0 bases and J by 0 bases, leaving 6 bases between them. The CDR3 spells CASSVESVNTEAFF. The CDR3 coding sequence is TGTGCCAGCAGCGTAGAATCCGTGAACACTGAAGCTTTCTTT.

The chain links TRBV2 to TRBJ2-1; no clear D. The CDR3 spans 13 residues. Germline CDR1 SNHLY, CDR2 FYNNEI. V lost 4 bases and J 2 bases, leaving 6 bases between the germline ends. The CDR3 here is CASSARPYNEQFF. The CDR3 DNA is TGTGCCAGCAGTGCTCGTCCCTACAATGAGCAGTTCTTC.

The gene calls are TRBV30 and TRBJ1-1; TRBD1 is a possible D gene (5 bases). The germline CDR1 and CDR2 sequences are GTSNPN and SVGIG (reference sequence). Deletions cut 2 bases from V and 1 base from J, with 8 bases between. The CDR3 runs 13 residues. The CDR3 bases are TGTGCCTGGAGTCAACAGGAGAACACTGAAGCTTTCTTT. Its protein product is CAWSQQENTEAFF.

V usage is TRBV5-5 and J usage is TRBJ2-7; 9 bases fit TRBD1. CDR3 length: 15 residues. V lost 0 bases to trimming and J lost 4 bases; unmatched junction nucleotides: 5. Germline V lookup: CDR1 SGHKS, CDR2 YYEKEE (reference sequence). CDR3 residues: CASSLGGQGRYEQYF. The CDR3 nucleotides are TGTGCCAGCAGCTTGGGAGGACAGGGGAGGTACGAGCAGTACTTC.